Listed below are T cell receptor beta chains from one sample, sequenced in a study of T cells after yellow fever vaccination. MiXCR, applied by TCRdb to the 5' RACE reads, yields one record per CDR3 protein. The sample yields over 300,000 distinct CDR3 sequences, roughly 4.3% seen once. This specimen consisted of PBMCs, obtained 5 days after the yellow fever booster vaccination. These receptors were taken from a man aged 18 to 30 who received the YFV17D yellow fever vaccine. The CDR3 runs from the conserved cysteine through the conserved F or W. The order of the fields is J gene, clone size, D gene, V gene, CDR3 DNA, CDR3 protein. D genes are given only for firm matches. Size is stated for part of the rows, as once, few or many counts, or as a class when the clone is expanded.

j_gene: TRBJ1-1
abundance: NA
d_gene: TRBD1
v_gene: TRBV7-6
CDR3nt: TGTGCCAGCAGCTTAGTCCCAGGGGGGGACGCTGAAGCTTTCTTT
CDR3aa: CASSLVPGGDAEAFF

j_gene: TRBJ2-1
abundance: many
d_gene: NA
v_gene: TRBV7-3
CDR3nt: TGTGCCAGCAGCTACGGACTCGCCTACAATGAGCAGTTCTTC
CDR3aa: CASSYGLAYNEQFF

j_gene: TRBJ2-5
abundance: few
d_gene: NA
v_gene: TRBV7-9
CDR3nt: TGTGCCAGCAGCTTTTCGACAGGCCGCGTAGAGACCCAGTACTTC
CDR3aa: CASSFSTGRVETQYF

j_gene: TRBJ2-7
abundance: few
d_gene: NA
v_gene: TRBV7-2
CDR3nt: TGTGCCAGCACCCCGAGGGCAGGGAGCTCCTACGAGCAGTACTTC
CDR3aa: CASTPRAGSSYEQYF

j_gene: TRBJ2-5
abundance: many
d_gene: NA
v_gene: TRBV7-9
CDR3nt: TGTGCCAGCAGCGCTAACACTGGAGAGACCCAGTACTTC
CDR3aa: CASSANTGETQYF

j_gene: TRBJ2-2
abundance: few
d_gene: TRBD1
v_gene: TRBV9
CDR3nt: TGTGCCAGCAGCGGGACAGGGGTCGGCGGGGAGCTGTTTTTT
CDR3aa: CASSGTGVGGELFF

j_gene: TRBJ2-1
abundance: NA
d_gene: TRBD2
v_gene: TRBV4-2
CDR3nt: TGTGCCAGCAGCCAAGATGAGAGCGGGGGGGCTACCGAGCAGTTCTTC
CDR3aa: CASSQDESGGATEQFF

j_gene: TRBJ2-2
abundance: few
d_gene: NA
v_gene: TRBV29-1
CDR3nt: TGCAGCGTTGAGGCAGGGTCGGCGAACACCGGGGAGCTGTTTTTT
CDR3aa: CSVEAGSANTGELFF

j_gene: TRBJ2-5
abundance: NA
d_gene: TRBD2
v_gene: TRBV4-2
CDR3nt: TGTGCCAGCAGCCAAGATCTAGGTCGGGGGGAAGAGACCCAGTACTTC
CDR3aa: CASSQDLGRGEETQYF

j_gene: TRBJ1-2
abundance: NA
d_gene: NA
v_gene: TRBV12-3/TRBV12-4
CDR3nt: TGTGCCAGCAGACAGGACGGCAATTATGGCTACACCTTC
CDR3aa: CASRQDGNYGYTF

j_gene: TRBJ1-6
abundance: few
d_gene: NA
v_gene: TRBV4-2
CDR3nt: TGTGCCAGCAGTTTCCGCGGACCGGGGAATTCACCCCTCCACTTT
CDR3aa: CASSFRGPGNSPLHF

j_gene: TRBJ2-4
abundance: many
d_gene: NA
v_gene: TRBV28
CDR3nt: TGTGCCAGCAGTTTGGATAGGGACATTCAGTACTTC
CDR3aa: CASSLDRDIQYF

j_gene: TRBJ1-1
abundance: many
d_gene: NA
v_gene: TRBV7-2
CDR3nt: TGTGCCAGCAGCTTAGTGGGGTTAATGAACACTGAAGCTTTCTTT
CDR3aa: CASSLVGLMNTEAFF

j_gene: TRBJ1-3
abundance: NA
d_gene: TRBD1
v_gene: TRBV12-3/TRBV12-4
CDR3nt: TGTGCCAGCAGTTTCTCCGGGACAGGGGGCTCTGGAAACACCATATATTTT
CDR3aa: CASSFSGTGGSGNTIYF

j_gene: TRBJ2-3
abundance: NA
d_gene: NA
v_gene: TRBV3-1
CDR3nt: TGTGCCAGCAGCCTTCTGGCCGTCGATACGCAGTATTTT
CDR3aa: CASSLLAVDTQYF

j_gene: TRBJ2-7
abundance: few
d_gene: NA
v_gene: TRBV6-1
CDR3nt: TGTGCCAGCACCGTGGGGGAGAGGCAGCAGTACTTC
CDR3aa: CASTVGERQQYF

j_gene: TRBJ2-1
abundance: few
d_gene: NA
v_gene: TRBV9
CDR3nt: TGTGCCAGCAGCGAACTAGCTATTCGCCATGAGCAGTTCTTC
CDR3aa: CASSELAIRHEQFF

j_gene: TRBJ1-1
abundance: NA
d_gene: TRBD1
v_gene: TRBV6-5
CDR3nt: TGTGCCAGCAGTTTCGACAGGGGGAGTGCCACTGAAGCTTTCTTT
CDR3aa: CASSFDRGSATEAFF

j_gene: TRBJ2-3
abundance: NA
d_gene: NA
v_gene: TRBV7-2
CDR3nt: TGTGCCAGCAGCTCAACCAGGGCGTCGAGCACAGATACGCAGTATTTT
CDR3aa: CASSSTRASSTDTQYF

j_gene: TRBJ1-5
abundance: many
d_gene: TRBD1
v_gene: TRBV27
CDR3nt: TGTGCCAGCAGACCGTACAGGGGAGGCAATCAGCCCCAGCATTTT
CDR3aa: CASRPYRGGNQPQHF

j_gene: TRBJ1-3
abundance: few
d_gene: NA
v_gene: TRBV20-1
CDR3nt: TGCAGTGCTACGGACACCATATATTTT
CDR3aa: CSATDTIYF

j_gene: TRBJ2-3
abundance: NA
d_gene: TRBD2
v_gene: TRBV4-1
CDR3nt: TGCGCCAGCAGCCGGGAGGGGACTAGCGTCACAGATACGCAGTATTTT
CDR3aa: CASSREGTSVTDTQYF

j_gene: TRBJ2-5
abundance: NA
d_gene: TRBD1
v_gene: TRBV11-2
CDR3nt: TGTGCCAGCAGCCTTAGGGGGCCGAAACGAGAGACCCAGTACTTC
CDR3aa: CASSLRGPKRETQYF

j_gene: TRBJ2-4
abundance: few
d_gene: NA
v_gene: TRBV9
CDR3nt: TGTGCCAGCAGCGTAGGCCAAGGGAATGTAGCCAAAAACATTCAGTACTTC
CDR3aa: CASSVGQGNVAKNIQYF

j_gene: TRBJ2-1
abundance: NA
d_gene: TRBD2
v_gene: TRBV20-1
CDR3nt: TGCAGTGCTAGAGAGACTAGCGGGGGGGCTTATGAGCAGTTCTTC
CDR3aa: CSARETSGGAYEQFF

j_gene: TRBJ2-5
abundance: NA
d_gene: NA
v_gene: TRBV3-1
CDR3nt: TGTGCCAGCAGCTTCCCCGGGACCGATCAAGAGACCCAGTACTTC
CDR3aa: CASSFPGTDQETQYF

j_gene: TRBJ1-1
abundance: few
d_gene: NA
v_gene: TRBV5-5
CDR3nt: TGTGCCAGCAGCTTCTACTGGGGACTGGGGTGGTCGGCTTTCTTT
CDR3aa: CASSFYWGLGWSAFF

j_gene: TRBJ2-7
abundance: NA
d_gene: TRBD1
v_gene: TRBV7-2
CDR3nt: TGTGCCAGCAGCTTACTAGGGACAGGGTTGTCCTACGAGCAGTACTTC
CDR3aa: CASSLLGTGLSYEQYF

j_gene: TRBJ2-3
abundance: many
d_gene: TRBD2
v_gene: TRBV5-4
CDR3nt: TGTGCCAGCAGCTGGGGACTAGCGGGGGGTACTAGCACAGATACGCAGTATTTT
CDR3aa: CASSWGLAGGTSTDTQYF

j_gene: TRBJ2-2
abundance: few
d_gene: NA
v_gene: TRBV4-1
CDR3nt: TGCGCCAGCAGCCAAGGGTTCGGGGAGGGGGAGCTGTTTTTT
CDR3aa: CASSQGFGEGELFF

j_gene: TRBJ2-1
abundance: few
d_gene: TRBD1
v_gene: TRBV7-3
CDR3nt: TGTGCCAGCAGCTTAACGGGACAGTCCCGGAATGAGCAGTTCTTC
CDR3aa: CASSLTGQSRNEQFF

j_gene: TRBJ1-1
abundance: many
d_gene: NA
v_gene: TRBV6-5
CDR3nt: TGTGCCAGCAGTCCGCCCCGACAGGACCACACTGAAGCTTTCTTT
CDR3aa: CASSPPRQDHTEAFF

j_gene: TRBJ2-3
abundance: few
d_gene: NA
v_gene: TRBV29-1
CDR3nt: TGCAGCGGGGGCTCGAGCACAGATACGCAGTATTTT
CDR3aa: CSGGSSTDTQYF

j_gene: TRBJ2-2
abundance: many
d_gene: NA
v_gene: TRBV15
CDR3nt: TGTGCCACCAGCAGAGTCTCCGCAAGGGACACCGGGGAGCTGTTTTTT
CDR3aa: CATSRVSARDTGELFF

j_gene: TRBJ1-4
abundance: many
d_gene: NA
v_gene: TRBV6-5
CDR3nt: TGTGCCAGCAGGCTTGCCAGCTACGAAAAACTGTTTTTT
CDR3aa: CASRLASYEKLFF

j_gene: TRBJ2-7
abundance: many
d_gene: NA
v_gene: TRBV5-1
CDR3nt: TGCGCCAGCAGCCCGAGGGGCGACGAGCAGTACTTC
CDR3aa: CASSPRGDEQYF

j_gene: TRBJ2-1
abundance: few
d_gene: TRBD2
v_gene: TRBV20-1
CDR3nt: TGCAGTGCTAGAGATGTGGGGGGGGCCTACAATGAGCAGTTCTTC
CDR3aa: CSARDVGGAYNEQFF

j_gene: TRBJ1-5
abundance: many
d_gene: TRBD1
v_gene: TRBV25-1
CDR3nt: TGTGCCAGCAGTGAATTTATCCCCCCGGGACAGGGTAGGAATCAGCCCCAGCATTTT
CDR3aa: CASSEFIPPGQGRNQPQHF

j_gene: TRBJ2-2
abundance: few
d_gene: TRBD2
v_gene: TRBV7-9
CDR3nt: TGTGCCAGCAGCGCCCTGGTCCTAGCGGGGCGGAACACCGGGGAGCTGTTTTTT
CDR3aa: CASSALVLAGRNTGELFF

j_gene: TRBJ2-5
abundance: NA
d_gene: TRBD2
v_gene: TRBV5-1
CDR3nt: TGCGCCAGCAGAATAGCGGGCCTGATTGAGATAGAGACCCAGTACTTC
CDR3aa: CASRIAGLIEIETQYF

j_gene: TRBJ1-2
abundance: few
d_gene: NA
v_gene: TRBV3-1
CDR3nt: TGTGCCAGCAGCCAAGAAAGGAACTATGGCTACACCTTC
CDR3aa: CASSQERNYGYTF

j_gene: TRBJ2-2
abundance: many
d_gene: TRBD2
v_gene: TRBV6-1
CDR3nt: TGTGCCAGCACTTCTGGGGCTAGCGGGGGGTACACCGGGGAGCTGTTTTTT
CDR3aa: CASTSGASGGYTGELFF

j_gene: TRBJ1-1
abundance: few
d_gene: NA
v_gene: TRBV29-1
CDR3nt: TGCAGCGTTGCTCGCGGCGTTTCTCTGGGGGGCAAATCTGAAGCTTTCTTT
CDR3aa: CSVARGVSLGGKSEAFF

j_gene: TRBJ2-3
abundance: few
d_gene: NA
v_gene: TRBV10-3
CDR3nt: TGTGCCATCAGTGAGTCGACGGCAGATACGCAGTATTTT
CDR3aa: CAISESTADTQYF

j_gene: TRBJ2-2
abundance: many
d_gene: NA
v_gene: TRBV25-1
CDR3nt: TGTGCCAGCAGTCTATCAGCCGGGGAGCTGTTTTTT
CDR3aa: CASSLSAGELFF